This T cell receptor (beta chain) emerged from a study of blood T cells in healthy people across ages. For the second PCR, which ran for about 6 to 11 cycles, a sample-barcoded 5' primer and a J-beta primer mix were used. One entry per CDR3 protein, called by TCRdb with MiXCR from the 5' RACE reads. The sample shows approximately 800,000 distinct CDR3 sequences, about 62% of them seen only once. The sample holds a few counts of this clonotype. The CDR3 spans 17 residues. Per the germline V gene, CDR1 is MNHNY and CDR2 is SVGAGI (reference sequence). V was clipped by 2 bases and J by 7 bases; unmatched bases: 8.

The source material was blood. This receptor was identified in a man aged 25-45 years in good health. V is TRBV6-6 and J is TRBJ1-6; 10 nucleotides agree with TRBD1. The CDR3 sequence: CASSYPGDRGPNSPLHF. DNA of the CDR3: TGTGCCAGCAGTTACCCCGGGGACAGGGGACCAAATTCACCCCTCCACTTT.